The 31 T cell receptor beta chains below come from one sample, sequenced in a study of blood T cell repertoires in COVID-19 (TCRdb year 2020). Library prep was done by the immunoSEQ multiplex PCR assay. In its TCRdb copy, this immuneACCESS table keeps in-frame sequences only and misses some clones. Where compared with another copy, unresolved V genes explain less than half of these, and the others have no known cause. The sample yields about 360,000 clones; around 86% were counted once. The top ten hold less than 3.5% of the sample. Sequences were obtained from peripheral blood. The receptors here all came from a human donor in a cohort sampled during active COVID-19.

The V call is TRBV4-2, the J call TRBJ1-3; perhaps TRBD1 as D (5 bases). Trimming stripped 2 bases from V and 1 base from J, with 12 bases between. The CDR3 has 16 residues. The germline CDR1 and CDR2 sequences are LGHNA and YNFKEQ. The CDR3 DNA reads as TGTGCCAGCAGCCAAAATGAACCAGGGTCTGGAAACACCATATATTTT. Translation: CASSQNEPGSGNTIYF.

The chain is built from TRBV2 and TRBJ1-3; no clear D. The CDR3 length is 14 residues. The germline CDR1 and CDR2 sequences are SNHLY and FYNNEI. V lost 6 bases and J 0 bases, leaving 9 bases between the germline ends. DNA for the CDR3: TGTGCCAGCAGCCCATTTAGCTCTGGAAACACCATATATTTT. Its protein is CASSPFSSGNTIYF. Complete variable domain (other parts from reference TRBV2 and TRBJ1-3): EPEVTQTPSHQVTQMGQEVILRCVPISNHLYFYWYRQILGQKVEFLVSFYNNEISEKSEIFDDQFSVERPDGSNFTLKIRSTKLEDSAMYFCASSPFSSGNTIYFGEGSWLTVV.

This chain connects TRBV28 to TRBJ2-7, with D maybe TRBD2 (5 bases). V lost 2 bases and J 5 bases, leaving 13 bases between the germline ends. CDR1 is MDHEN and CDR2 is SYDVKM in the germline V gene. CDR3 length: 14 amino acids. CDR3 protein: CASSLEREDHEQYF. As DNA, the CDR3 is TGTGCCAGCAGTTTAGAGAGGGAAGACCACGAGCAGTACTTC.

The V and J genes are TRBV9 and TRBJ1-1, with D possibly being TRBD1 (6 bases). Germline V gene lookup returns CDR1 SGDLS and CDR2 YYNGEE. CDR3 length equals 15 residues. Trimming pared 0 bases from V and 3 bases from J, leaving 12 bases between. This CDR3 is CASSVVGGADTEAFF. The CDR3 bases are TGTGCCAGCAGCGTAGTTGGGGGGGCTGACACTGAAGCTTTCTTT.

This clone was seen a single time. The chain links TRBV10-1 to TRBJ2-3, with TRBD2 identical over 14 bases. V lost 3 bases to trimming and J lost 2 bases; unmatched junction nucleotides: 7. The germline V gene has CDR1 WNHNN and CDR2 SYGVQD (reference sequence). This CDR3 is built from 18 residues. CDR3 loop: CASSDPQGLAGDTDTQYF. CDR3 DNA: TGCGCCAGCAGTGACCCACAGGGACTAGCGGGAGACACAGATACGCAGTATTTT.

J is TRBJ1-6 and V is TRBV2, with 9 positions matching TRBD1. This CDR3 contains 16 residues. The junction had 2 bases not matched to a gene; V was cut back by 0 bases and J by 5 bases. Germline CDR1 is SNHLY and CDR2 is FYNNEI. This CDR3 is CASSEARDRDNSPLHF. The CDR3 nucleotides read TGTGCCAGCAGTGAAGCTCGGGACAGGGATAATTCACCCCTCCACTTT.

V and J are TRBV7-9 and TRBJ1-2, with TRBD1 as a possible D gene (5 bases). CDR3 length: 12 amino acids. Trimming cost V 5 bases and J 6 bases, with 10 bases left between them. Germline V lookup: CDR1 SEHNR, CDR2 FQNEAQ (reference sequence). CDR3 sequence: CASSPTGHGYTF. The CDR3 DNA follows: TGTGCCAGCAGCCCAACAGGTCATGGCTACACCTTC.

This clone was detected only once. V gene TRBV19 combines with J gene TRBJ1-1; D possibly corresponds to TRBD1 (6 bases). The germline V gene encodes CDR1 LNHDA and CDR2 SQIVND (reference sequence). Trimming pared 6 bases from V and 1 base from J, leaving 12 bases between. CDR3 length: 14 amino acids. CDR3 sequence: CASSLIRGNTEAFF. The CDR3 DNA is TGTGCCAGTAGCCTAATCAGGGGGAACACTGAAGCTTTCTTT.

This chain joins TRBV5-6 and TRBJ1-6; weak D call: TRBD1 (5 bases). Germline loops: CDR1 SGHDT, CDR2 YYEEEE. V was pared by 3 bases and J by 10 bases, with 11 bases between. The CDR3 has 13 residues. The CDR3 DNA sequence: TGTGCCAGCAGCTGGGGGGACGGGTCACCCCTCCACTTT. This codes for CASSWGDGSPLHF.

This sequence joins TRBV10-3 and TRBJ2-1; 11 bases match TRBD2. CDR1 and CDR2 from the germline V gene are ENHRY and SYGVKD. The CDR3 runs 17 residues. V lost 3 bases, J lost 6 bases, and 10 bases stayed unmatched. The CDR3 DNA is TGTGCCATCAGTGACCTAGAACGCCTAGCGGGAGGCAATGAGCAGTTCTTC. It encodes CAISDLERLAGGNEQFF.

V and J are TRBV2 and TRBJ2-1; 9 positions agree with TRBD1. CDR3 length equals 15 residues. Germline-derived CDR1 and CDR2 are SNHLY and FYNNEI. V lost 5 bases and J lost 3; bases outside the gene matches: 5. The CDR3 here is CASSTGTGIYNEQFF. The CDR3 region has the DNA TGTGCCAGCAGTACCGGGACAGGGATCTACAATGAGCAGTTCTTC.

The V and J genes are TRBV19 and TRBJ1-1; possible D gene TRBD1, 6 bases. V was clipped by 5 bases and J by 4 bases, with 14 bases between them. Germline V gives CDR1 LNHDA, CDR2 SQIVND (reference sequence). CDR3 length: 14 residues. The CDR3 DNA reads TGTGCCAGTAGTGCACAGGGCCCCGGCACTGAAGCTTTCTTT. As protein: CASSAQGPGTEAFF.

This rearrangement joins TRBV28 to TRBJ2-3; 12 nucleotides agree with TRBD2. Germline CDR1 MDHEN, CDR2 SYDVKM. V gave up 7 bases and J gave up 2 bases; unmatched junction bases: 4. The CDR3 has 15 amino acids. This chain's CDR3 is CASTSGRAPTDTQYF. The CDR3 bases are TGTGCCAGCACTAGCGGGAGGGCACCCACAGATACGCAGTATTTT.

The CDR3 loop is CASSLVPLQETQYF. The CDR3 DNA sequence: TGTGCCAGCAGCTTAGTCCCCCTCCAAGAGACCCAGTACTTC. This chain connects TRBV11-2 to TRBJ2-5; no definite D call. The CDR3 covers 14 residues. Germline CDR1 reads SGHAT; CDR2 reads FQNNGV. With 1 base removed from V and 1 base from J, the gap between germline ends came to 7 bases.

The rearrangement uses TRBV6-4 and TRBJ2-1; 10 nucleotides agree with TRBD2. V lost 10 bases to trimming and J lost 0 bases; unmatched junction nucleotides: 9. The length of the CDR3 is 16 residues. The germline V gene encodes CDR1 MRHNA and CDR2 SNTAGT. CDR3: CAKSQKRGGSYNEQFF. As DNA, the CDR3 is TGTGCCAAATCTCAAAAGCGGGGGGGCTCCTACAATGAGCAGTTCTTC.

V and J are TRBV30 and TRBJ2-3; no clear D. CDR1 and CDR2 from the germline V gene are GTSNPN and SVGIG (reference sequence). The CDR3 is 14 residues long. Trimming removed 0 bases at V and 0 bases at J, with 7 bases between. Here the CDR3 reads CAWSVDFSTDTQYF. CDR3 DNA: TGTGCCTGGAGTGTCGACTTCAGCACAGATACGCAGTATTTT. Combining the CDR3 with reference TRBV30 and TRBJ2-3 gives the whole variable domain SQTIHQWPATLVQPVGSPLSLECTVEGTSNPNLYWYRQAAGRGLQLLFYSVGIGQISSEVPQNLSASRPQDRQFILSSKKLLLSDSGFYLCAWSVDFSTDTQYFGPGTRLTVL.

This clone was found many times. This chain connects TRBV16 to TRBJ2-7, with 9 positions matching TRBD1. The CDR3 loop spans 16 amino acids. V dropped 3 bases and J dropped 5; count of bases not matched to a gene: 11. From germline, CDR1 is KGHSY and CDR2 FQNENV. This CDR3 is CASSQLDRDREDEQYF. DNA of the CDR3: TGTGCCAGCAGCCAGCTCGACCGGGACAGGGAGGACGAGCAGTACTTC.

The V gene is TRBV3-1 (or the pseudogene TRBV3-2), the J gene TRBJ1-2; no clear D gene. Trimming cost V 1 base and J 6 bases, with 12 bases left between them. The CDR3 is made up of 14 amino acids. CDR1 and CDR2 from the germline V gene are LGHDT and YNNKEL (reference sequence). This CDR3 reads CASSQVAGFDGYTF. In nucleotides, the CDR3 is TGTGCCAGCAGCCAAGTCGCGGGATTTGATGGCTACACCTTC.

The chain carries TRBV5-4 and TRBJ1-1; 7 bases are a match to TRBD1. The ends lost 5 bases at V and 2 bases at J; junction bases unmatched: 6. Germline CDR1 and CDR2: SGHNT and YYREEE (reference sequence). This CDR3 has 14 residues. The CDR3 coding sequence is TGTGCCAGCAGGTCACAGGGGCTAAACACTGAAGCTTTCTTT. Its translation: CASRSQGLNTEAFF.

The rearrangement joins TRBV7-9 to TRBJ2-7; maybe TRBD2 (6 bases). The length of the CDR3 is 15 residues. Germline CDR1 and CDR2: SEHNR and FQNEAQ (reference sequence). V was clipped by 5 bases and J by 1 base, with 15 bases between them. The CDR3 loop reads CASSHPRGESYEQYF. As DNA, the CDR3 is TGTGCCAGCAGCCACCCGCGGGGAGAATCCTACGAGCAGTACTTC.

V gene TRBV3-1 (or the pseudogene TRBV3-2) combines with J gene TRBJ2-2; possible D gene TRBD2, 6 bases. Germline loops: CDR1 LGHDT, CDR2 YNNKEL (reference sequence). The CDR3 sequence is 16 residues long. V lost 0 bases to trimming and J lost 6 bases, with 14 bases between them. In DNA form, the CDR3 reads TGTGCCAGCAGCCAAGATCCAGCGGGCGGGTCCGGGGAGCTGTTTTTT. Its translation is CASSQDPAGGSGELFF.

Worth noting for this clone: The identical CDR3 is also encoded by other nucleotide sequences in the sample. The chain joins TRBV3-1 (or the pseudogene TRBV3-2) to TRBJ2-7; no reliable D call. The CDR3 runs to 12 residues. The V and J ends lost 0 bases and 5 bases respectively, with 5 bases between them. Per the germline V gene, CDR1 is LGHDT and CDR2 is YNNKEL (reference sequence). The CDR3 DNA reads TGTGCCAGCAGCCAAGATCCCGACGAGCAGTACTTC. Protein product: CASSQDPDEQYF.

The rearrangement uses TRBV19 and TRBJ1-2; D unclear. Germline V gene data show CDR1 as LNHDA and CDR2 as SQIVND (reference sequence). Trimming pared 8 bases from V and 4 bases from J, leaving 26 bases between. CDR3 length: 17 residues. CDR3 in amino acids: CASAPHSRGDTSYGYTF. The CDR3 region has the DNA TGTGCCAGTGCCCCTCACTCCCGGGGAGATACCTCCTATGGCTACACCTTC.

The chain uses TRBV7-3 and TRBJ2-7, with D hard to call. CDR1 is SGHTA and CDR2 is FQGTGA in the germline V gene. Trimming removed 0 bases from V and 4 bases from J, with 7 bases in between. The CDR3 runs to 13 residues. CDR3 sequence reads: CASSLTYQYEQYF. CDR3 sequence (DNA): TGTGCCAGCAGCTTAACGTATCAGTACGAGCAGTACTTC.

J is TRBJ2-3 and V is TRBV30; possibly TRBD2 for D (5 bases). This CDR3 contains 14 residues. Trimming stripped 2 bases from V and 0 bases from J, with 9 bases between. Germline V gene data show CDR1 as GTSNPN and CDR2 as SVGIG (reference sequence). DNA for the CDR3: TGTGCCTGGAGTCCCGGGGTAAGCACAGATACGCAGTATTTT. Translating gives CAWSPGVSTDTQYF. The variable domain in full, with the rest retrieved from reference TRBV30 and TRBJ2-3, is SQTIHQWPATLVQPVGSPLSLECTVEGTSNPNLYWYRQAAGRGLQLLFYSVGIGQISSEVPQNLSASRPQDRQFILSSKKLLLSDSGFYLCAWSPGVSTDTQYFGPGTRLTVL.

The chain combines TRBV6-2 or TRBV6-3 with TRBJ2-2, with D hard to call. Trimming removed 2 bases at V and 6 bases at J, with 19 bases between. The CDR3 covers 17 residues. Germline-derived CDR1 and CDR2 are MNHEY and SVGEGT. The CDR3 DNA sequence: TGTGCCAGCAGTTACAACCCGAGTACTCTTTACGCCGGGGAGCTGTTTTTT. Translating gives CASSYNPSTLYAGELFF.

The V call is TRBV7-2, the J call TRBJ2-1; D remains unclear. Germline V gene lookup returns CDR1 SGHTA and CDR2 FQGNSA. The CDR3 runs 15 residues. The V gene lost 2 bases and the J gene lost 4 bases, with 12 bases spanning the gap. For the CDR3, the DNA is TGTGCCAGCAGCTTACGTCTAGGCTCTTACAATGAGCAGTTCTTC. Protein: CASSLRLGSYNEQFF.

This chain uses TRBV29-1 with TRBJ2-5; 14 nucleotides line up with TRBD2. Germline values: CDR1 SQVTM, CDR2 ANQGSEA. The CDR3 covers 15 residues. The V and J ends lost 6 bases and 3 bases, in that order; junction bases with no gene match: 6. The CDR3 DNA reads TGCAGCGTCCCGAGACTAGCGGGAGGGGAAGAGACCCAGTACTTC. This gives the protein CSVPRLAGGEETQYF.

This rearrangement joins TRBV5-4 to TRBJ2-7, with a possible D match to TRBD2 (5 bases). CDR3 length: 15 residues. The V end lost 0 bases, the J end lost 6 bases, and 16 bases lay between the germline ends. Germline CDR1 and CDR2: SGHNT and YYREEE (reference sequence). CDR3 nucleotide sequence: TGTGCCAGCAGCTTGGAGGTCGGGGTTCGGGGCGAGCAGTACTTC. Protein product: CASSLEVGVRGEQYF.

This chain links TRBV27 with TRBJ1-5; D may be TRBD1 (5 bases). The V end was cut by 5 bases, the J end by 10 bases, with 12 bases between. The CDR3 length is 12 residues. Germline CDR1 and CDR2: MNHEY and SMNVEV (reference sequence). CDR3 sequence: CASSTAGLPQHF. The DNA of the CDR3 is TGTGCCAGCAGTACCGCAGGGCTCCCCCAGCATTTT.

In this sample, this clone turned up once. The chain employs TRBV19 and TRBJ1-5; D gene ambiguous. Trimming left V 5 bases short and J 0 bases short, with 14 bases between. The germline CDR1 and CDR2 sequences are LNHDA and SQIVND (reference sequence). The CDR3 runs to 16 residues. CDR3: CASSPQLGYSNQPQHF. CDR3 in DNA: TGTGCCAGTAGTCCGCAGCTAGGTTATAGCAATCAGCCCCAGCATTTT.